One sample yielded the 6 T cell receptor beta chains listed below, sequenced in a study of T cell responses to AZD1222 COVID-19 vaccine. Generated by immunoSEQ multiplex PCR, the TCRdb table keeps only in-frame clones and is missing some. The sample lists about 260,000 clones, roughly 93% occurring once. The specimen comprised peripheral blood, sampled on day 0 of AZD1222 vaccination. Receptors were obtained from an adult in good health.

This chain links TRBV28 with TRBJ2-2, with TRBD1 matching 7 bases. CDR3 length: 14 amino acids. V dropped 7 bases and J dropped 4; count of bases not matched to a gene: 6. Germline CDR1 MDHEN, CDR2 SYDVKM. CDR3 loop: CASIRTGTTGELFF. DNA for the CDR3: TGTGCCAGCATTCGGACAGGCACCACCGGGGAGCTGTTTTTT.

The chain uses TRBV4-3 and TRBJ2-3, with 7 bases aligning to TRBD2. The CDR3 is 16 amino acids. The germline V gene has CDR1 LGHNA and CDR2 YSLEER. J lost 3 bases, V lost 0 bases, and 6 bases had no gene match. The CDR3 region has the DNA TGCGCCAGCAGCCAAGATCTGGCGGGAGCGACAGATACGCAGTATTTT. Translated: CASSQDLAGATDTQYF.

The CDR3 DNA is TGTGCCAGCAGCGTAGAACCGGGGAGGAGTGAAAAACTGTTTTTT. It yields the protein CASSVEPGRSEKLFF. The rearrangement uses TRBV9 and TRBJ1-4, with D hard to call. This CDR3 region has 15 residues. V lost 0 bases to trimming and J lost 7 bases, with 13 bases between them. Germline V gene sequence: CDR1 SGDLS, CDR2 YYNGEE.

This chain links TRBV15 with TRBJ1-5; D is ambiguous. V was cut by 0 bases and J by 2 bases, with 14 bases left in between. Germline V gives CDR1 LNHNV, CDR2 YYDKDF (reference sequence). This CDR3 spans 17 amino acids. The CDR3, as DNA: TGTGCCACCAGCAGAGATCCGGAAGGAGGTGGCAATCAGCCCCAGCATTTT. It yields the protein CATSRDPEGGGNQPQHF.

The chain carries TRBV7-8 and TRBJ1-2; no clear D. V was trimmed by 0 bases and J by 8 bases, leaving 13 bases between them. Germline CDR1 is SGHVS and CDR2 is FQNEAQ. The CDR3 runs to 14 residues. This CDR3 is CASSLAGMARGYTF. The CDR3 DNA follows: TGTGCCAGCAGCTTAGCGGGGATGGCTAGGGGCTACACCTTC. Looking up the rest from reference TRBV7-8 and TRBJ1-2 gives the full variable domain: GAGVSQSPRYKVAKRGQDVALRCDPISGHVSLFWYQQALGQGPEFLTYFQNEAQLDKSGLPSDRFFAERPEGSVSTLKIQRTQQEDSAVYLCASSLAGMARGYTFGSGTRLTVV.

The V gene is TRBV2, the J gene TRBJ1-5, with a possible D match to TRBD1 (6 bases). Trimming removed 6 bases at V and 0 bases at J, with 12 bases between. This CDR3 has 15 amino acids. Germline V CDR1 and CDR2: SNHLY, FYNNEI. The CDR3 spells CASSGTTYSNQPQHF. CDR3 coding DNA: TGTGCCAGCAGCGGGACAACTTATAGCAATCAGCCCCAGCATTTT.